Presented here are 9 T cell receptor beta chains from one specimen sequenced in a study of technical replicates of blood from several donors. Repertoires were generated with immunoSEQ multiplex PCR, while TCRdb's copy carries only in-frame clones and drops some. Found here are more than 50,000 clones, around 87% of them singletons; the top ten hold roughly 5.2%. The specimen sequenced was PBMCs. These receptors originate from a human donor in good health. Some clones in this sample may be carry-over from other donors' samples.

This clone was picked up a small number of times. The chain employs TRBV5-4 and TRBJ2-3, with TRBD1 as a possible D gene (5 bases). The CDR3 spans 14 residues. Trimming removed 4 bases from V and 2 bases from J, with 11 bases in between. CDR1 is SGHNT, CDR2 YYREEE, per germline (reference sequence). The CDR3 DNA is TGTGCCAGCAGCCAAAGACAGTACACAGATACGCAGTATTTT. Translation gives CASSQRQYTDTQYF. Complete variable domain (other parts from reference TRBV5-4 and TRBJ2-3): ETGVTQSPTHLIKTRGQQVTLRCSSQSGHNTVSWYQQALGQGPQFIFQYYREEENGRGNFPPRFSGLQFPNYSSELNVNALELDDSALYLCASSQRQYTDTQYFGPGTRLTVL.

Regarding this clone: A junction end diverges from the germline sequence, so it may reflect a read error. This rearrangement joins TRBV4-2 to TRBJ2-7; 7 bases align to TRBD2. The CDR3 length is 13 residues. The germline V gene has CDR1 LGHNA and CDR2 YNFKEQ. CDR3 loop: CASSQDFGLAGLF. Written as DNA, the CDR3 is TGTGCCAGCAGCCAAGATTTTGGGTTAGCGGGCCTCTTC.

The CDR3: CASSPSLAGGRTGELFF. CDR3 bases: TGTGCCAGCAGCCCGTCACTAGCGGGAGGCCGAACCGGGGAGCTGTTTTTT. The chain uses TRBV7-9 and TRBJ2-2; 12 bases agree with TRBD2. Germline V gene lookup returns CDR1 SEHNR and CDR2 FQNEAQ (reference sequence). The length of the CDR3 is 17 residues. With V trimmed by 5 bases and J by 5 bases, 9 bases remained unmatched.

V is TRBV7-2 and J is TRBJ1-1, with unresolved D. V was cut by 6 bases and J by 7 bases, with 18 bases left in between. The CDR3 spans 14 residues. Germline V gene lookup returns CDR1 SGHTA and CDR2 FQGNSA. CDR3 region: CASRRTLDGLEAFF. In DNA form, the CDR3 reads TGTGCCAGCAGACGAACCCTGGACGGACTTGAAGCTTTCTTT.

V and J are TRBV5-1 and TRBJ1-2; D is possibly TRBD1 (6 bases). V shed 2 bases and J shed 8 bases, with 16 bases lying between them. Germline V gives CDR1 SGHRS, CDR2 YFSETQ. The CDR3 contains 14 residues. CDR3 in DNA: TGCGCCAGCAGCTTTACGTCAGGGGAAGGAGGCTACACCTTC. Protein product: CASSFTSGEGGYTF.

V is TRBV6-5 and J is TRBJ1-1; D is possibly TRBD1 (6 bases). With 6 bases removed from V and 0 bases from J, the gap between germline ends came to 14 bases. Germline V gene lookup returns CDR1 MNHEY and CDR2 SVGAGI. CDR3 length: 15 amino acids. The CDR3 DNA follows: TGTGCCAGCAGGGTTTGGGGGCGGGTGAACACTGAAGCTTTCTTT. Amino acids: CASRVWGRVNTEAFF.

The chain combines TRBV9 with TRBJ1-1, with D perhaps TRBD1 (6 bases). Germline assignment: CDR1 SGDLS and CDR2 YYNGEE. The CDR3 has 14 residues. Trimming pared 3 bases from V and 1 base from J, leaving 10 bases between. This CDR3 is CASSGQVSNTEAFF. The CDR3 nucleotides read TGTGCCAGCAGCGGACAGGTCTCGAACACTGAAGCTTTCTTT.

The CDR3 spells CSATLLQGLYGYTF. CDR3 coding DNA: TGCAGCGCAACATTGCTACAGGGTTTGTATGGCTACACCTTC. The rearrangement links TRBV29-1 to TRBJ1-2, with D perhaps matching TRBD1 (6 bases). This CDR3 has 14 amino acids. CDR1 is SQVTM and CDR2 is ANQGSEA in the germline V gene. V was shortened by 7 bases and J by 5 bases, with 20 bases between the two germline ends. Supplemented by reference TRBV29-1 and TRBJ1-2, the full variable domain reads SAVISQKPSRDICQRGTSLTIQCQVDSQVTMMFWYRQQPGQSLTLIATANQGSEATYESGFVIDKFPISRPNLTFSTLTVSNMSPEDSSIYLCSATLLQGLYGYTFGSGTRLTVV.

This chain joins TRBV6-1 and TRBJ1-5; 8 nucleotides agree with TRBD1. Germline V gives CDR1 MNHNS, CDR2 SASEGT. The CDR3 is made up of 17 amino acids. The J segment lost 0 bases and the V segment lost 1 base, leaving 5 bases of the junction unmatched. CDR3 sequence reads: CASSEGTGTYSNQPQHF. CDR3 coding DNA: TGTGCCAGCAGTGAAGGGACAGGGACATATAGCAATCAGCCCCAGCATTTT.